This TCR beta chain was obtained from a study of vaccination and CD4 T cells after COVID-19. Looked up from germline, CDR1 is SGHVS and CDR2 is FQNEAQ. There are 12 residues in the CDR3. Trimming took 3 bases from V and 3 from J, leaving 6 bases between them. About this clonotype itself: Its matching antigen is unknown.

Sequencing of the DNA from cultured CD4+ T cells was carried out with the Oncomine TCR Beta short-read assay. TCRdb re-called the PCR reads with MiXCR, one entry per CDR3 protein. This table holds roughly 12,000 distinct CDR3 sequences, around 58% found once. Described treatment: roughly 10-day PBMC culture with coronavirus spike peptide pools or control peptides (ViraFEST assay). The specimen was CD4+ T cells from blood, cultured in vitro. The sequence was collected from a human donor who had recovered from COVID-19. This rearrangement joins TRBV7-8 to TRBJ2-7; D is unresolved. CDR3 DNA sequence: TGTGCCAGCAGCTTCGTACTCTACGAGCAGTACTTC. Residues: CASSFVLYEQYF.